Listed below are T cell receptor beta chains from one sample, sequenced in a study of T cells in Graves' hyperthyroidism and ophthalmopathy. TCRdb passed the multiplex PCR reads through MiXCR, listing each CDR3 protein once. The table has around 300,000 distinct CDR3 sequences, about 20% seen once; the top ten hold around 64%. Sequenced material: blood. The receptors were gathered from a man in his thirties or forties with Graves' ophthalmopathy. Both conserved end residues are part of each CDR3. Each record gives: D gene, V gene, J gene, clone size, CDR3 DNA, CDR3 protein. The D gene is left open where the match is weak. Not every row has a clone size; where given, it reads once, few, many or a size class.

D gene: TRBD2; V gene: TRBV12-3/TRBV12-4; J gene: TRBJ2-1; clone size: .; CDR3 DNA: TGTGCCAGCAGTTTACCAGGGACTAGCGCCCTTTCCTACAATGAGCAGTTCTTC; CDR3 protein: CASSLPGTSALSYNEQFF
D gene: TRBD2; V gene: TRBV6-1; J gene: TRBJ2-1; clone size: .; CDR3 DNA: TGTGCCAGCAGTTTGACTAGCGGGGGTCTCAATGAGCAGTTCTTC; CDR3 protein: CASSLTSGGLNEQFF
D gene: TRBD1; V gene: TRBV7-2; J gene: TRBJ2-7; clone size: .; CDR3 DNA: TGTGCCAGCAGCTTCTACAGGGGGCCCTCCTACGAGCAGTACTTC; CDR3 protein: CASSFYRGPSYEQYF
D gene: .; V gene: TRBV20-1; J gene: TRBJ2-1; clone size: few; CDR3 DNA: TGCAGTGCTAGGGTGTACGGGACTCCAACCTACAATGAGCAGTTCTTC; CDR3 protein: CSARVYGTPTYNEQFF
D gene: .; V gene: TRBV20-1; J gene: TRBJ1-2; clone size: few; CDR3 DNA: TGCAGTGCTAGGCCCGGGGCCGGTGGCTACACCTTC; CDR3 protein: CSARPGAGGYTF
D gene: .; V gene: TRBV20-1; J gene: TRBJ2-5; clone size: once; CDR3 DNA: TGCAGTGCTAGAGAATGGGAAAGTCTCCAAGAGACCCAGTACTTC; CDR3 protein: CSAREWESLQETQYF
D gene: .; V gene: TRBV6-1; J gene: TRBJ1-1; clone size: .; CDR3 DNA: TGTGCCAGCAGCGTTTGGAGACGGGCGACTCGGGGGAACACTGAAGCTTTCTTT; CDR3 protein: CASSVWRRATRGNTEAFF
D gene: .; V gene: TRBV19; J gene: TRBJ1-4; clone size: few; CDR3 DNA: TGTGCCAGTAGCCCCTCGGGACGGTCGGAAAAACTGTTTTTT; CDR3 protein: CASSPSGRSEKLFF
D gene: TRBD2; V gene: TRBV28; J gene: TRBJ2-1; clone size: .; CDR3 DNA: TGTGCCAGCAGTTGGGGACTAGGGCGGGTAAATGAGCAGTTCTTC; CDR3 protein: CASSWGLGRVNEQFF
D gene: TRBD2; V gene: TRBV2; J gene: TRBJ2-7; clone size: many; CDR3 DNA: TGTGCCAGCAGTGGAAAACTAGCGGGAGGGACCTACGAGCAGTACTTC; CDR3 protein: CASSGKLAGGTYEQYF
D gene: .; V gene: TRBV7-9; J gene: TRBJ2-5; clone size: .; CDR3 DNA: TGTGCCAGCAGCCTCGACATTGAGACCCAGTACTTC; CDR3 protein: CASSLDIETQYF
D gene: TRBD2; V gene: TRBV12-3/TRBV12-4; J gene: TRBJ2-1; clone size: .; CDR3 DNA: TGTGCCAGCAGTCGACTAGCGGGAGGGAACAATGAGCAGTTCTTC; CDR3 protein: CASSRLAGGNNEQFF
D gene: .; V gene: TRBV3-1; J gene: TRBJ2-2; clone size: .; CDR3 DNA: TGTGCCAGCAGCCATTGGACCGGGGAGCTGTTTTTT; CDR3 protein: CASSHWTGELFF
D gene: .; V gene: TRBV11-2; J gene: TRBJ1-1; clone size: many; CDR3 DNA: TGTGCCAGCACCCCCCCGGGGGGGGTCGGGAACACTGAAGCTTTCTTT; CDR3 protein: CASTPPGGVGNTEAFF
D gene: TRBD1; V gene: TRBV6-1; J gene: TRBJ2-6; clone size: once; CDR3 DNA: TGTGCCAGCAGTCTAACCGGGACAGGGGCCTCGGGGGGGGCCAACGTCCTGACTTTC; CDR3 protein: CASSLTGTGASGGANVLTF
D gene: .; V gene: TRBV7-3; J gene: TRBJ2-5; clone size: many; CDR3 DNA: TGTGCCAGCAGCGAATCCGGAACAGGGCTGGAGACCCAGTACTTC; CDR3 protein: CASSESGTGLETQYF
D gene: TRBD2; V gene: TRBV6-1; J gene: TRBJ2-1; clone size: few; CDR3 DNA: TGTGCCAGCAGCAACGGCCCCGGGGGGTACAATGAGCAGTTCTTC; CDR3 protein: CASSNGPGGYNEQFF